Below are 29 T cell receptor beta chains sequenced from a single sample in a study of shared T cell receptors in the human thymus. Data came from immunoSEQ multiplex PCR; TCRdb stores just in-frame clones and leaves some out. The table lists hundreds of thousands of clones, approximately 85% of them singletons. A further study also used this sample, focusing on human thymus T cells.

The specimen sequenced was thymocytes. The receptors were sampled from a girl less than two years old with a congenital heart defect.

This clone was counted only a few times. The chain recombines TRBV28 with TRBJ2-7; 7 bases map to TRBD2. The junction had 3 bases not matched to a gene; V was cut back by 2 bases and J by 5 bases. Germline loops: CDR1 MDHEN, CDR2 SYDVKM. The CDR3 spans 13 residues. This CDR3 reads CASSLRRGNEQYF. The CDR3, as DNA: TGTGCCAGCAGTTTAAGGCGGGGGAACGAGCAGTACTTC.

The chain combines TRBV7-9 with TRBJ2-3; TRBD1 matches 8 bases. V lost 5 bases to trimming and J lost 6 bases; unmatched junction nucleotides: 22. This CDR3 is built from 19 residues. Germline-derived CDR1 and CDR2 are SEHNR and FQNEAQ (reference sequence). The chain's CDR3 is CASSPYPTGTGPTQDTQYF. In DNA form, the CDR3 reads TGTGCCAGCAGCCCATACCCAACCGGGACAGGCCCTACCCAGGATACGCAGTATTTT.

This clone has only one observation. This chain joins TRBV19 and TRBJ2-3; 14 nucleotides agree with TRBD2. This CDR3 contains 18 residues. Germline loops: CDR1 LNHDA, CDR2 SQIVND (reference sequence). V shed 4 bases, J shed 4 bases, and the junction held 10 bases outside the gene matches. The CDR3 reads CASSTRLAGGLYADTQYF. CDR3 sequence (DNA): TGTGCCAGTAGTACCCGACTAGCGGGGGGGCTTTACGCAGATACGCAGTATTTT. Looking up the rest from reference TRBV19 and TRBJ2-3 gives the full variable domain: DGGITQSPKYLFRKEGQNVTLSCEQNLNHDAMYWYRQDPGQGLRLIYYSQIVNDFQKGDIAEGYSVSREKKESFPLTVTSAQKNPTAFYLCASSTRLAGGLYADTQYFGPGTRLTVL.

The CDR3 region is CAIRSGGETQYF. The CDR3 bases are TGTGCCATTCGCTCAGGAGGGGAGACCCAGTACTTC. The chain recombines TRBV10-3 with TRBJ2-5; D might be TRBD2 (6 bases). V was trimmed by 9 bases and J by 5 bases, leaving 13 bases between them. This CDR3 spans 12 amino acids. Germline V gives CDR1 ENHRY, CDR2 SYGVKD.

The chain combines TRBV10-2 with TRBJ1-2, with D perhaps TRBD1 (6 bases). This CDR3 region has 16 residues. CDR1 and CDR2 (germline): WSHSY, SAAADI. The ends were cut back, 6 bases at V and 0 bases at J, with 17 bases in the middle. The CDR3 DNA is TGCGCCAGCAGGAGCAGGGGTAGAGTTCCTAACTATGGCTACACCTTC. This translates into CASRSRGRVPNYGYTF.

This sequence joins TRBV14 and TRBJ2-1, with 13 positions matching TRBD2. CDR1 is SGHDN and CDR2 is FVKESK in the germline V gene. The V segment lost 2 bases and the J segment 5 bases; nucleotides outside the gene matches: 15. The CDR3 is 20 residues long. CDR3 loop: CASSQIRLAGGPREHNEQFF. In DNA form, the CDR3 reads TGTGCCAGCAGCCAAATCCGACTAGCGGGGGGCCCTCGAGAACACAATGAGCAGTTCTTC.

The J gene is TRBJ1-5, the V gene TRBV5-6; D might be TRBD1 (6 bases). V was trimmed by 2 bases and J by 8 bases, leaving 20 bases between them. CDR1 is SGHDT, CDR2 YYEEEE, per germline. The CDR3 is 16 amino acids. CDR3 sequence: CASSFSGHRAGEPQHF. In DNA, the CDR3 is TGTGCCAGCAGCTTCAGTGGTCACAGGGCTGGGGAGCCCCAGCATTTT.

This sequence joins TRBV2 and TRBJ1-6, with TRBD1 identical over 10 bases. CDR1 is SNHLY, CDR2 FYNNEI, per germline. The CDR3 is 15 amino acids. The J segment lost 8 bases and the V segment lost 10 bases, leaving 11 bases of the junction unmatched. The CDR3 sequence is CAILTSGTGDSPLHF. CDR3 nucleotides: TGTGCCATCCTAACGTCCGGGACAGGGGATTCACCCCTCCACTTT.

Here the CDR3 reads CASSYKRDNYEQYF. The CDR3 coding sequence is TGTGCCAGCAGCTACAAGCGGGACAACTACGAGCAGTACTTC. This chain joins TRBV7-9 and TRBJ2-7; tentatively, D is TRBD2 (7 bases). The CDR3 totals 14 residues. Trimming cost V 4 bases and J 3 bases, with 13 bases left between them. Germline CDR1 is SEHNR and CDR2 is FQNEAQ (reference sequence).

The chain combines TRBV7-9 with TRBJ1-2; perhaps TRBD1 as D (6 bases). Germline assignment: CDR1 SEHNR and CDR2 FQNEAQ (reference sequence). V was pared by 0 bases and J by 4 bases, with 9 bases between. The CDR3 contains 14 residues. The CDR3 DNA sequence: TGTGCCAGCAGCTTAGCGGGGACACCCTATGGCTACACCTTC. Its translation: CASSLAGTPYGYTF.

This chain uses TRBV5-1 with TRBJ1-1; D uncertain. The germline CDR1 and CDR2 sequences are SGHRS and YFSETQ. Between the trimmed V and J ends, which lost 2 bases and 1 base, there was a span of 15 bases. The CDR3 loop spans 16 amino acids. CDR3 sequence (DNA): TGCGCCAGCAGCTTTGATACCCGGGTGCCGAACACTGAAGCTTTCTTT. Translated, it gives CASSFDTRVPNTEAFF.

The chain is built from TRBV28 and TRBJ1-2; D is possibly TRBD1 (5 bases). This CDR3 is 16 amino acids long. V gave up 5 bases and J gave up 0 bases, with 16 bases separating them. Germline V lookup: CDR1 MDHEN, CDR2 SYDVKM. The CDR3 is CASSPNRIPPNYGYTF. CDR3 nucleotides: TGTGCCAGCAGTCCAAACAGGATTCCCCCTAACTATGGCTACACCTTC.

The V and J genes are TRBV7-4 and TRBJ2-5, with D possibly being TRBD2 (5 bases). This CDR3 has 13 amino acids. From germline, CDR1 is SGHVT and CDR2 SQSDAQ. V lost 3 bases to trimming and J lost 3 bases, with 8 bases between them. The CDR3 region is CASSFGLEETQYF. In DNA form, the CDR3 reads TGTGCCAGCAGCTTTGGACTGGAAGAGACCCAGTACTTC.

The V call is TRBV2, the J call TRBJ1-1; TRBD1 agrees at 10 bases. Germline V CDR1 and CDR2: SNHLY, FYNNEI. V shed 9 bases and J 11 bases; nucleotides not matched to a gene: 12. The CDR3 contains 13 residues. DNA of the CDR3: TGTGCCAGAAGGGACAGGGGATCGGTAGAGGCTTTCTTT. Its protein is CARRDRGSVEAFF.

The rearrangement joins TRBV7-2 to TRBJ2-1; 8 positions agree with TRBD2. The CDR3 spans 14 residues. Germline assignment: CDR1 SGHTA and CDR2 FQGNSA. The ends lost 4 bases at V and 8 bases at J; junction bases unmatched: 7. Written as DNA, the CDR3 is TGTGCCAGCAGCTGCGGGGGGCCGGCCGATGAGCAGTTCTTC. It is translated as CASSCGGPADEQFF.

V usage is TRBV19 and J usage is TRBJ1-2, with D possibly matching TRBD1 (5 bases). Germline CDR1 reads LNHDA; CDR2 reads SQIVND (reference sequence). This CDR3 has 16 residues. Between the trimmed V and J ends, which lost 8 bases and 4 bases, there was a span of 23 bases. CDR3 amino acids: CASGGFRPPPSYGYTF. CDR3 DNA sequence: TGTGCCAGTGGGGGGTTTCGTCCCCCCCCCTCCTATGGCTACACCTTC.

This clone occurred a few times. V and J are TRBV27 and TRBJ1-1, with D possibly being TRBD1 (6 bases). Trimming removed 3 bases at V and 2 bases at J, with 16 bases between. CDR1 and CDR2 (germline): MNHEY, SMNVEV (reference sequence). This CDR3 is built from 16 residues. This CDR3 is CASSFGPKGGNTEAFF. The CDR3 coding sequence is TGTGCCAGCAGTTTTGGACCTAAAGGGGGTAACACTGAAGCTTTCTTT.

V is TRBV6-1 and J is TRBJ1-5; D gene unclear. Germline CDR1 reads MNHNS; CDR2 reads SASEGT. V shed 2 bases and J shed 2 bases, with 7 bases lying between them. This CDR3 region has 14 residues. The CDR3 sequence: CASSERSRNQPQHF. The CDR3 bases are TGTGCCAGCAGTGAACGGTCCCGCAATCAGCCCCAGCATTTT.

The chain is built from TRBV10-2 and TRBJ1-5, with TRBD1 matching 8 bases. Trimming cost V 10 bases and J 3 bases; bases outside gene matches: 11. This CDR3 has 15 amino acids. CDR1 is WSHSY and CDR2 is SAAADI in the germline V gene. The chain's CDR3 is CATRGGQAVNQPQHF. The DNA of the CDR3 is TGCGCCACCAGAGGGGGACAGGCTGTCAATCAGCCCCAGCATTTT.

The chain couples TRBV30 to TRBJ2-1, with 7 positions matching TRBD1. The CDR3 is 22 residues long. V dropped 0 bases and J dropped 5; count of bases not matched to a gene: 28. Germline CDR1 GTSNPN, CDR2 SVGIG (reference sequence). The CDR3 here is CAWSVRPYYKRVLVDRDNEQFF. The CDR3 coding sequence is TGTGCCTGGAGTGTTCGACCGTACTACAAAAGGGTACTGGTCGACAGGGACAATGAGCAGTTCTTC.

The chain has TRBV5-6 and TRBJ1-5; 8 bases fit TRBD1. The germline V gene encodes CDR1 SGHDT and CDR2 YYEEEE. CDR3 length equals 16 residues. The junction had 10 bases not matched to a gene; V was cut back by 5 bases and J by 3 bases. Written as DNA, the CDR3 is TGTGCCAGCAGATTGAGTGGACAGGGCCACAATCAGCCCCAGCATTTT. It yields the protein CASRLSGQGHNQPQHF.

The CDR3 DNA reads as TGTGCCAGCAGTGAAAAAGACAGGGCTGGGGAGACCCAGTACTTC. This encodes CASSEKDRAGETQYF. The chain carries TRBV2 and TRBJ2-5; TRBD1 matches 7 bases. CDR3 length: 15 residues. V was clipped by 2 bases and J by 5 bases; unmatched bases: 8. The germline gives CDR1 SNHLY, CDR2 FYNNEI.

The CDR3: CSAREGVTLHF. The CDR3 DNA reads TGCAGTGCTAGGGAGGGCGTAACCCTCCACTTT. The chain uses TRBV20-1 and TRBJ1-6; D gene unclear. V shed 3 bases and J shed 14 bases, with 11 bases lying between them. Germline loops: CDR1 DFQATT, CDR2 SNEGSKA (reference sequence). CDR3 length: 11 residues.

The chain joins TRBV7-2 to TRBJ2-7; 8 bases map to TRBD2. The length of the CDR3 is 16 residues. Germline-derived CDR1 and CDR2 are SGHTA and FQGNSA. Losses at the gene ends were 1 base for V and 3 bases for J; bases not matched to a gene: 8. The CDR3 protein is CASSLVRWAGGYEQYF. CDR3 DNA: TGTGCCAGCAGCTTAGTACGGTGGGCGGGGGGCTACGAGCAGTACTTC. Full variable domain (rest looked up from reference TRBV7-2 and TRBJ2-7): GAGVSQSPSNKVTEKGKDVELRCDPISGHTALYWYRQSLGQGLEFLIYFQGNSAPDKSGLPSDRFSAERTGGSVSTLTIQRTQQEDSAVYLCASSLVRWAGGYEQYFGPGTRLTVT.

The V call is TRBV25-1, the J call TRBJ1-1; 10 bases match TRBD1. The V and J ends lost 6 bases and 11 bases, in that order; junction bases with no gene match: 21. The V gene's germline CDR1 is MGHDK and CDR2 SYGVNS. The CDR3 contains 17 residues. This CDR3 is CASRPSIPPGQGGIAFF. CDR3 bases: TGTGCCAGCAGGCCGTCGATACCACCCGGACAGGGGGGGATCGCTTTCTTT.

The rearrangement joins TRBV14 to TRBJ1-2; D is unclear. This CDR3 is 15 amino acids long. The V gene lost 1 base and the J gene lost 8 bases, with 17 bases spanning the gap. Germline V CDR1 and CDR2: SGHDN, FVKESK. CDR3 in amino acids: CASSQVDQRRGGYTF. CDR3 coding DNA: TGTGCCAGCAGCCAAGTTGACCAACGGCGAGGGGGCTACACCTTC.

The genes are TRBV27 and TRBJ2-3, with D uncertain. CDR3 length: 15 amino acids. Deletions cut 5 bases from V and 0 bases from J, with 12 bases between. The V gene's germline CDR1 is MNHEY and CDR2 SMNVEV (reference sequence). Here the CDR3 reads CASSPFATSTDTQYF. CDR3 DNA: TGTGCCAGCAGTCCATTTGCGACTAGCACAGATACGCAGTATTTT.

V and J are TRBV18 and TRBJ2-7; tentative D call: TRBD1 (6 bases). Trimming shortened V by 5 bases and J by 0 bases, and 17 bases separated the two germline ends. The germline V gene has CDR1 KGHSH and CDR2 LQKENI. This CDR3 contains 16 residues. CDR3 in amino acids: CASSTFTGRNSYEQYF. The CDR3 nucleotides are TGTGCCAGCTCAACTTTTACAGGGCGCAACTCCTACGAGCAGTACTTC.

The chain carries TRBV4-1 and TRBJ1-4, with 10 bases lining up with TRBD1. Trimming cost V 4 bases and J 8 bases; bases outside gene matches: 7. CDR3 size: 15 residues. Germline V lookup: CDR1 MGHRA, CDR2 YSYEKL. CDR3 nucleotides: TGCGCCAGCAGCCGAGCCGGGACAGGGGTCGAAAAACTGTTTTTT. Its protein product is CASSRAGTGVEKLFF.